One and the same sample provided the 21 T cell receptor beta chains below, sequenced in a study of early T cells in non-severe SARS-CoV-2 infection. Via MiXCR, TCRdb re-called the 5' RACE reads, giving one row per CDR3 protein. The table includes roughly 26,000 distinct CDR3 sequences, approximately 5.1% detected once. What was sequenced was whole blood. The receptor source for this set is an adult who was a healthcare worker with PCR-confirmed SARS-CoV-2 infection or an uninfected control (not recorded which).

In its sample, this clonotype was seen many times. The CDR3 DNA reads as TGTGCCAGCAGCCGGTCGGAGGACTCTGGAAACACCATATATTTT. Amino acid sequence: CASSRSEDSGNTIYF. The genes are TRBV4-2 and TRBJ1-3; D is unclear. Germline V CDR1 and CDR2: LGHNA, YNFKEQ. V gave up 4 bases and J gave up 0 bases, with 10 bases separating them. The length of the CDR3 is 15 residues.

This clonotype was picked up a small number of times. This chain's CDR3 is CASSYSVVPQETQYF. The CDR3 nucleotides are TGTGCCAGCAGTTACTCAGTGGTACCACAAGAGACCCAGTACTTC. The chain recombines TRBV6-5 with TRBJ2-5; D is unresolved. The CDR3 spans 15 residues. Between the trimmed V and J ends, which lost 0 bases and 2 bases, there was a span of 10 bases. CDR1 and CDR2 from the germline V gene are MNHEY and SVGAGI.

In this sample, this clonotype is medium-sized. This chain joins TRBV6-2 or TRBV6-3 and TRBJ1-1, with D possibly TRBD1 on 5 matching bases. Looked up from germline, CDR1 is MNHEY and CDR2 is SVGEGT. V dropped 6 bases and J dropped 5 bases, with 13 bases sitting between them. This CDR3 is built from 13 residues. CDR3 nucleotide sequence: TGTGCCAGCAGAAAGGGGTCGGGGACTGAAGCTTTCTTT. Its translation is CASRKGSGTEAFF.

Many counts were recorded for this clonotype. This rearrangement joins TRBV5-5 to TRBJ2-7, with a weak D call TRBD1 (6 bases). V was shortened by 0 bases and J by 8 bases, with 15 bases between the two germline ends. CDR3 size: 14 residues. Germline lookup yields CDR1 SGHKS and CDR2 YYEKEE (reference sequence). The CDR3 region is CASSLAQGEGQQYF. The CDR3 bases are TGTGCCAGCAGCTTGGCACAGGGAGAAGGGCAGCAGTACTTC. Full variable domain (remainder filled in from reference TRBV5-5 and TRBJ2-7): DAGVTQSPTHLIKTRGQQVTLRCSPISGHKSVSWYQQVLGQGPQFIFQYYEKEERGRGNFPDRFSARQFPNYSSELNVNALLLGDSALYLCASSLAQGEGQQYFGPGTRLTVT.

Ten or more counts support this clonotype. This chain uses TRBV27 with TRBJ2-7; either TRBD1 or TRBD2 may supply D (5 bases each). The germline CDR1 and CDR2 sequences are MNHEY and SMNVEV (reference sequence). The CDR3 sequence is 16 residues long. V was clipped by 5 bases and J by 0 bases, with 17 bases between them. CDR3 nucleotide sequence: TGTGCCAGCAGTGTCGGGGCCCCAGACCTCTCCTACGAGCAGTACTTC. It codes for CASSVGAPDLSYEQYF.

This clonotype was seen at least ten times. CDR3 protein: CASSYSFLDPDTQYF. The CDR3 DNA reads as TGTGCCAGCAGTTACTCCTTTCTAGATCCAGATACGCAGTATTTT. The V and J genes are TRBV6-5 and TRBJ2-3; the D is unclear. The CDR3 extends over 15 amino acids. Germline V gene sequence: CDR1 MNHEY, CDR2 SVGAGI. V dropped 0 bases and J dropped 4 bases, with 11 bases sitting between them.

This clonotype was detected a few times. The J gene is TRBJ1-2, the V gene TRBV6-2 or TRBV6-3; the match to TRBD1 covers 8 bases. Trimming took 6 bases from V and 0 from J; bases not matched to a gene: 6. Germline CDR1 and CDR2: MNHEY and SVGEGT. The CDR3 loop spans 15 amino acids. DNA of the CDR3: TGTGCCAGCAGCCTTGACAGGGGAGCTAACTATGGCTACACCTTC. It is translated as CASSLDRGANYGYTF.

This clonotype was seen repeatedly, ten times or more. The rearrangement joins TRBV19 to TRBJ2-1; 8 bases match TRBD2. This CDR3 has 15 residues. In germline, CDR1 is LNHDA, CDR2 SQIVND (reference sequence). The trim removed 5 bases at V and 5 bases at J, leaving 8 bases unmatched. The CDR3 loop is CASSPPGGAHNEQFF. The CDR3, as DNA: TGTGCCAGTAGTCCTCCCGGGGGGGCGCACAATGAGCAGTTCTTC.

This clonotype occurred a few times. The V and J genes are TRBV7-2 and TRBJ2-3, with 10 bases lining up with TRBD2. J was trimmed by 6 bases and V by 0 bases; bases with no gene match: 6. Germline CDR1 SGHTA, CDR2 FQGNSA. The CDR3 is 16 residues long. The CDR3 protein is CASSLASGGARDTQYF. The CDR3 DNA reads as TGTGCCAGCAGCTTAGCGAGCGGGGGGGCGCGGGATACGCAGTATTTT.

This clonotype was observed many times. The rearrangement links TRBV29-1 to TRBJ2-3; 13 positions match TRBD2. V lost 2 bases to trimming and J lost 2 bases; unmatched junction nucleotides: 4. Germline V gene lookup returns CDR1 SQVTM and CDR2 ANQGSEA. The CDR3 length is 16 residues. The CDR3 loop is CSVELGLAGVTDTQYF. The CDR3 nucleotides are TGCAGCGTTGAACTCGGACTAGCGGGGGTCACAGATACGCAGTATTTT.

This clonotype has more than one count but fewer than ten. The V call is TRBV20-1, the J call TRBJ2-3; 11 bases are a match to TRBD2. Germline V gives CDR1 DFQATT, CDR2 SNEGSKA (reference sequence). The J segment lost 11 bases and the V segment lost 2 bases, leaving 12 bases of the junction unmatched. The CDR3 sequence is 15 residues long. CDR3 loop: CSARRGLAAPPEQYF. CDR3 DNA sequence: TGCAGTGCTAGAAGGGGACTAGCGGCCCCCCCGGAGCAGTATTTT.

The table lists this clonotype with a few counts. This chain joins TRBV2 and TRBJ2-2; 9 nucleotides align to TRBD1. Trimming removed 6 bases from V and 6 bases from J; junction bases left unmatched: 8. CDR1 is SNHLY and CDR2 is FYNNEI in the germline V gene. This CDR3 spans 15 amino acids. As DNA, the CDR3 is TGTGCCAGCAGAACGGGACAGGGAGTCTCCGGGGAGCTGTTTTTT. It specifies CASRTGQGVSGELFF.

The gene calls are TRBV3-1 and TRBJ1-2; D is unclear. V lost 1 base, J lost 0 bases, and 6 bases lay in between. This CDR3 region has 14 residues. The germline CDR1 and CDR2 sequences are LGHDT and YNNKEL (reference sequence). CDR3 coding DNA: TGTGCCAGCAGCCAAGCACAGTCTAACTATGGCTACACCTTC. Its protein is CASSQAQSNYGYTF. The full variable domain, completed using reference TRBV3-1 and TRBJ1-2, is DTAVSQTPKYLVTQMGNDKSIKCEQNLGHDTMYWYKQDSKKFLKIMFSYNNKELIINETVPNRFSPKSPDKAHLNLHINSLELGDSAVYFCASSQAQSNYGYTFGSGTRLTVV.

This clonotype was observed many times. J is TRBJ2-5 and V is TRBV29-1; 7 bases are shared with TRBD1. Germline assignment: CDR1 SQVTM and CDR2 ANQGSEA. The CDR3 extends over 13 amino acids. Trimming cost V 3 bases and J 4 bases; bases outside gene matches: 5. The CDR3 is CSVDSGQRETQYF. The CDR3 DNA reads as TGCAGCGTTGATTCGGGACAGAGAGAGACCCAGTACTTC.

This clonotype was detected many times. J is TRBJ2-4 and V is TRBV4-1; 7 nucleotides line up with TRBD1. The junction had 7 bases not matched to a gene; V was cut back by 0 bases and J by 8 bases. Germline CDR1 is MGHRA and CDR2 is YSYEKL. The CDR3 runs to 15 residues. The CDR3 nucleotides are TGCGCCAGCAGCCAAGAGCCGGGACAGTTGGACATTCAGTACTTC. Protein: CASSQEPGQLDIQYF.

At least ten counts were recorded for this clonotype. The V call is TRBV20-1, the J call TRBJ2-5; D is possibly TRBD1 or TRBD2 (5 bases each). Trimming cost V 5 bases and J 5 bases, with 15 bases left between them. The CDR3 has 13 residues. Germline-derived CDR1 and CDR2 are DFQATT and SNEGSKA (reference sequence). CDR3 sequence: CSASGTLHETQYF. CDR3 in DNA: TGCAGTGCTTCCGGGACCTTACACGAGACCCAGTACTTC.

This clonotype was seen many times. The chain links TRBV7-8 to TRBJ2-7; 7 bases are shared with TRBD1. CDR1 SGHVS and CDR2 FQNEAQ come from the germline V gene. The CDR3 runs to 14 residues. V was pared by 5 bases and J by 1 base, with 5 bases of the junction left unmatched. CDR3 in DNA: TGTGCCAGCAGCCGCCAGACAGGGTCCTACGAGCAGTACTTC. Translating it yields CASSRQTGSYEQYF.

This rearrangement joins TRBV12-3 or TRBV12-4 to TRBJ1-2; D unclear. The CDR3 sequence is 14 residues long. With 4 bases removed from V and 2 bases from J, the gap between germline ends came to 11 bases. The CDR3 loop is CASSSGGLNYGYTF. CDR3 nucleotide sequence: TGTGCCAGCAGTTCAGGCGGCCTCAACTATGGCTACACCTTC.

The chain combines TRBV7-9 with TRBJ1-3; D gene ambiguous. Trimming removed 7 bases at V and 0 bases at J, with 22 bases between. The CDR3 loop spans 18 amino acids. Germline CDR1 reads SEHNR; CDR2 reads FQNEAQ (reference sequence). The CDR3 nucleotides read TGTGCCAGCAACGCTGCCGATGTTAGCTCTCTCTCTGGAAACACCATATATTTT. Its translation: CASNAADVSSLSGNTIYF.

This clonotype was seen many times. The chain joins TRBV7-8 to TRBJ2-1, with D unclear. Germline loops: CDR1 SGHVS, CDR2 FQNEAQ. The CDR3 is 14 residues long. V was shortened by 1 base and J by 9 bases, with 13 bases between the two germline ends. The CDR3 here is CASSLERGPGEQFF. The CDR3 coding sequence is TGTGCCAGCAGCTTAGAACGTGGGCCCGGTGAGCAGTTCTTC.

This clonotype has a handful of counts. V gene TRBV7-2 combines with J gene TRBJ1-2; no clear D. V lost 5 bases, J lost 5 bases, and 9 bases lay in between. The CDR3 has 12 residues. The germline V gene has CDR1 SGHTA and CDR2 FQGNSA. Here the CDR3 DNA reads TGTGCCAGCAGCGCGGACCTATATGGCTACACCTTC. Protein: CASSADLYGYTF.